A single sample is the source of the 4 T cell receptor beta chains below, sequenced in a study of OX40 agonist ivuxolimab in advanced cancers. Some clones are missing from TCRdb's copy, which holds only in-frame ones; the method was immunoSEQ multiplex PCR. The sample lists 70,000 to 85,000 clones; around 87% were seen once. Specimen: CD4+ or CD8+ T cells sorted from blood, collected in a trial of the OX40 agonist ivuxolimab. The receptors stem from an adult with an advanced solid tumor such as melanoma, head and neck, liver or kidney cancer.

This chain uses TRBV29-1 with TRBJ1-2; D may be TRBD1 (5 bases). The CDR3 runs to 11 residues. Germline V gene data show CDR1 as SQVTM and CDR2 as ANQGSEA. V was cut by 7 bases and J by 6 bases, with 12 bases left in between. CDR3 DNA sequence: TGCAGCGCTTACGGGGGAAATGGCTACACCTTC. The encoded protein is CSAYGGNGYTF.

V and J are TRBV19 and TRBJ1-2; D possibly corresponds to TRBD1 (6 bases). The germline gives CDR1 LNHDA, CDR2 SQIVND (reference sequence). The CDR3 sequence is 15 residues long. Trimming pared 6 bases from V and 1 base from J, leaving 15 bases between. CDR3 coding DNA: TGTGCCAGTAGAAAACAGGGAGACAATAACTATGGCTACACCTTC. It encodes CASRKQGDNNYGYTF. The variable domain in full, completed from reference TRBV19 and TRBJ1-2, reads DGGITQSPKYLFRKEGQNVTLSCEQNLNHDAMYWYRQDPGQGLRLIYYSQIVNDFQKGDIAEGYSVSREKKESFPLTVTSAQKNPTAFYLCASRKQGDNNYGYTFGSGTRLTVV.

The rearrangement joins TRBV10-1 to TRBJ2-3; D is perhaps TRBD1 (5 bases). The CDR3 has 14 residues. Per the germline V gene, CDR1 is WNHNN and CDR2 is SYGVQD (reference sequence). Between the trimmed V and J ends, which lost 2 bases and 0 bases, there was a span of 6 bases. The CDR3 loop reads CASSERGSTDTQYF. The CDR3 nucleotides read TGCGCCAGCAGTGAGAGGGGTAGCACAGATACGCAGTATTTT.

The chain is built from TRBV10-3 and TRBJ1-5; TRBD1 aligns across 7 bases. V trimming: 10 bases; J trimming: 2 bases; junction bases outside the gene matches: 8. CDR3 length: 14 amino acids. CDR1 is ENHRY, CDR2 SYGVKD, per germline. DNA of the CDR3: TGTGCCACCTCACAGGGGAGCGGCAATCAGCCCCAGCATTTT. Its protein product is CATSQGSGNQPQHF.